A selection of T cell receptor beta chains follows, all from one sample in a study of CD8 T cells in Susac syndrome. A single record per CDR3 protein comes from TCRdb applying MiXCR to the immunoSEQ multiplex PCR reads. The table shows 120,000 to 150,000 distinct CDR3 sequences, with less than 95% occurring only once. The sample taken for sequencing was CD4+ T cells from PBMCs. These receptor sequences come from a human donor in good health. CDR3s include the opening cysteine and the closing phenylalanine or tryptophan. A D gene is named only where the DNA matches it firmly. Where a row states a size, it is once, few, many or the class of an expanded clone; other rows omit it.

>TRBV28|TRBJ1-3|-|-
TGTGCCAGCAGTTTCGGGAGGGCCAGTGGAAACACCATATATTTT
CASSFGRASGNTIYF
>TRBV20-1|TRBJ2-6|-|TRBD1
TGCAGTGCTAGAGATCACAGGGGGAAATCCGGGGCCAACGTCCTGACTTTC
CSARDHRGKSGANVLTF
>TRBV20-1|TRBJ2-7|-|-
TGCAGTGCTAGAGGGAAGGGGCAGTACTTC
CSARGKGQYF
>TRBV4-1|TRBJ2-7|-|-
TGCGCCAGCAGCCAAGCACCGGGAACAAGGGGCGAGCAGTACTTC
CASSQAPGTRGEQYF
>TRBV27|TRBJ2-3|-|-
TGTGCCAGCAGTTCCCCAGGTGTGTCCCGGGGGCAGTATTTT
CASSSPGVSRGQYF
>TRBV7-2|TRBJ2-1|-|TRBD2
TGTGCCAGCGGGGACTATAGTAGGCAGTTCTTC
CASGDYSRQFF
>TRBV5-1|TRBJ2-5|-|-
TGCGCCAGCAGCTTGTTGGCAGATGAAGAGACCCAGTACTTC
CASSLLADEETQYF
>TRBV27|TRBJ2-3|-|-
TGTGCCAGCAGTGGCCAAACGTTTACGCAGTATTTT
CASSGQTFTQYF
>TRBV12-3/TRBV12-4|TRBJ2-3|-|-
TGTGCCAGCGTACCGGCTAGCACAGATACGCAGTATTTT
CASVPASTDTQYF
>TRBV27|TRBJ2-4|-|-
TGTGCCAGCAGTTTATCTCGTCTAGCCAAAAACATTCAGTACTTC
CASSLSRLAKNIQYF
>TRBV10-3|TRBJ2-3|-|TRBD1
TGTGCCATCAGGGGACAGGGGACTAGCACAGATACGCAGTATTTT
CAIRGQGTSTDTQYF
>TRBV20-1|TRBJ2-7|-|TRBD2
TGCAGTGCTAGGGCTAGCGGGAGCTACGAGCAGTACTTC
CSARASGSYEQYF
>TRBV6-1|TRBJ2-2|-|-
TGTGCCAGCAGTGTGGGGTGGGGAACCACCGGGGAGCTGTTTTTT
CASSVGWGTTGELFF
>TRBV28|TRBJ2-7|-|TRBD1
TGTGCCAGCAGTTTCGGAGGAATTTCGATCGTCACAGGGGGCGAGCAGTACTTC
CASSFGGISIVTGGEQYF
>TRBV11-2|TRBJ2-1|-|TRBD2
TGTGCCAGCAGCTTAACCGTTGGACTAGCCGTCAATGAGCAGTTCTTC
CASSLTVGLAVNEQFF
>TRBV4-2|TRBJ1-1|-|-
TGTGCCAGCAGCCAAGTGGGGGCAGGGCGGGACACTGAAGCTTTCTTT
CASSQVGAGRDTEAFF
>TRBV3-1|TRBJ1-2|-|-
TGTGCCAGCAGCCAAGCGGAGGGCTATGGCTACACCTTC
CASSQAEGYGYTF
>TRBV29-1|TRBJ2-5|-|-
TGCAGCGTTGAGGCTAGCCAAGAGACCCAGTACTTC
CSVEASQETQYF
>TRBV29-1|TRBJ2-1|-|-
TGCAGCGTTCCTACCTACAATGAGCAGTTCTTC
CSVPTYNEQFF
>TRBV7-2|TRBJ2-2|-|-
TGTGCCAGCGGCCTCACGTTGAACACCGGGGAGCTGTTTTTT
CASGLTLNTGELFF
>TRBV6-1|TRBJ2-3|few|-
TGTGCCAGCATCCCCGAGGGGGGGACAGATACGCAGTATTTT
CASIPEGGTDTQYF
>TRBV5-1|TRBJ2-1|-|TRBD2
TGCGCCAGCAGCCCGACTAGCGGGAGGGACGGGGAGCAGTTCTTC
CASSPTSGRDGEQFF
>TRBV7-3|TRBJ2-5|-|-
TGTGCCAGCAGTCGCTCGGTGGGGGAGACCCAGTACTTC
CASSRSVGETQYF
>TRBV29-1|TRBJ2-7|-|TRBD1
TGCAGCGTCCAGGGGGCAAGGTACGAGCAGTACTTC
CSVQGARYEQYF
>TRBV27|TRBJ2-7|-|-
TGTGCCAGCAGTGCCTCGGGGGGCGCTGTCTACGAGCAGTACTTC
CASSASGGAVYEQYF
>TRBV30|TRBJ1-2|-|TRBD1
TGTGCCTGGACCAAAGACAGGGTCTATGGCTACACCTTC
CAWTKDRVYGYTF
>TRBV12-5|TRBJ1-2|-|-
TGTGCTAGTGGTCGGGCTGGCTACACCTTC
CASGRAGYTF
>TRBV24-1|TRBJ2-3|-|TRBD2
TGTGCCACCAGTATCGGGAGGGCCGGGGGAGATACGCAGTATTTT
CATSIGRAGGDTQYF
>TRBV7-6|TRBJ1-1|-|TRBD1
TGTGCCAGCAGCCGCCGGGACAGAAACACTGAAGCTTTCTTT
CASSRRDRNTEAFF
>TRBV15|TRBJ1-5|-|-
TGTGCCACCAGCAGAGTTGAGGCAGGGCGTCAGCCCCAGCATTTT
CATSRVEAGRQPQHF
>TRBV3-1|TRBJ2-7|once|-
TGTGCCAGCAGCCAAACAAGATTCTACGAGCAGTACTTC
CASSQTRFYEQYF
>TRBV19|TRBJ2-2|-|TRBD1
TGTGCCAGTAGTATAGTTGGGACAGCTATTACCGGGGAGCTGTTTTTT
CASSIVGTAITGELFF
>TRBV10-2|TRBJ2-7|-|-
TGCGCCAGCAGGGCCTTAAACTACGAGCAGTACTTC
CASRALNYEQYF
>TRBV5-6|TRBJ2-4|-|-
TGTGCCAGCAGCTTGCGGACTGCCAAAAACATTCAGTACTTC
CASSLRTAKNIQYF
>TRBV29-1|TRBJ1-1|-|TRBD1
TGCAGCGTAAGACAGGGTAGGGTCGCGAACACTGAAGCTTTCTTT
CSVRQGRVANTEAFF
>TRBV7-9|TRBJ2-1|once|TRBD2
TGTGCCAGCAGCTTAGGGCTAGCGGGAGTCCACAATGAGCAGTTCTTC
CASSLGLAGVHNEQFF
>TRBV5-1|TRBJ2-1|-|TRBD2
TGCGCCAGCAGCCCTCGGACTAGCGGGAGTAATGAGCAGTTCTTC
CASSPRTSGSNEQFF
>TRBV5-1|TRBJ2-2|once|TRBD1
TGCGCCAGCAGCTCGGGACAGGGGGCCGTCGGGGAGCTGTTTTTT
CASSSGQGAVGELFF
>TRBV18|TRBJ1-1|-|-
TGTGCCAGCTCAGAGGGAGGGAACACTGAAGCTTTCTTT
CASSEGGNTEAFF
>TRBV5-4|TRBJ2-1|-|TRBD2
TGTGCCAGCAGCTTCCCGACTAGCGGGAGTGGTGAGCAGTTCTTC
CASSFPTSGSGEQFF
>TRBV5-1|TRBJ1-2|-|-
TGCGCCAGCAGCCCCGCGGGGACATCTAACTATGGCTACACCTTC
CASSPAGTSNYGYTF
>TRBV10-3|TRBJ2-1|-|TRBD1
TGTGCCATCAGTGGGAAGACGACAGGGCCCAATGAGCAGTTCTTC
CAISGKTTGPNEQFF
>TRBV15|TRBJ1-4|-|-
TGTGCCACCAGCAGAGGGGACATTTATAATCCGGCAACTAATGAAAAACTGTTTTTT
CATSRGDIYNPATNEKLFF
>TRBV30|TRBJ1-5|-|-
TGTGCCTGGAGTGGCAGTGGGGACCAGCCCCAGCATTTT
CAWSGSGDQPQHF
>TRBV20-1|TRBJ2-2|-|TRBD2
TGCAGTGCTTTTAAGACTAGCGGAGGCCGGACCGGGGAGCTGTTTTTT
CSAFKTSGGRTGELFF
>TRBV10-3|TRBJ2-7|-|-
TGTGCCATCAGTGAGTTCAGAGGGTCCTACGAGCAGTACTTC
CAISEFRGSYEQYF
>TRBV12-3/TRBV12-4|TRBJ2-1|-|TRBD1
TGTGCCACAGGGACAGGCACCTACAATGAGCAGTTCTTC
CATGTGTYNEQFF
>TRBV7-6|TRBJ2-7|-|TRBD2
TGTGCCAGCAGCTTTGCGGGAGCCGACGAGCAGTACTTC
CASSFAGADEQYF
>TRBV6-1|TRBJ2-7|-|TRBD1
TGTGCCAGCAATGGACAGGAAAACTACGAGCAGTACTTC
CASNGQENYEQYF
>TRBV12-3/TRBV12-4|TRBJ2-7|-|-
TGTGCCAGCAGTTTACGGACTCTCGGCTCCTACGAGCAGTACTTC
CASSLRTLGSYEQYF
>TRBV7-9|TRBJ1-2|-|-
TGTGCCAGCAGCTTGAAGGCCGCGAACTATGGCTACACCTTC
CASSLKAANYGYTF
>TRBV19|TRBJ2-7|-|TRBD1
TGTGCCAGTAGTCACGGGACAGGGGGTGTTTACGAGCAGTACTTC
CASSHGTGGVYEQYF
>TRBV7-9|TRBJ2-7|-|TRBD2
TGTGCCAGCAGCTCTATAGCGGGAGACTACGAGCAGTACTTC
CASSSIAGDYEQYF
>TRBV4-1|TRBJ1-5|-|-
TGCGCCAGCAGCCAGACCAGTAGCTGGGGAGGCAATCAGCCCCAGCATTTT
CASSQTSSWGGNQPQHF
>TRBV2|TRBJ1-1|-|-
TGTGCCAGCACCCAAAACCTAGGGAGCACTGAAGCTTTCTTT
CASTQNLGSTEAFF